The 20 T cell receptor beta chains below all came from one sample that was sequenced in a study of T cell changes during pregnancy in multiple sclerosis. Produced via immunoSEQ multiplex PCR; TCRdb's table is partial and in-frame only. The sample gives about 100,000 clones, about 92% of which show up once; about 2.7% is in the top ten. The starting material was peripheral blood, obtained in the first trimester of pregnancy. These receptors were taken from a female donor with multiple sclerosis, enrolled in a pregnancy study.

In its sample, this clone was seen once. The V call is TRBV19, the J call TRBJ2-7; D is unresolved. The germline CDR1 and CDR2 sequences are LNHDA and SQIVND (reference sequence). The length of the CDR3 is 13 residues. Trimming removed 6 bases at V and 2 bases at J, with 11 bases between. This chain's CDR3 is CASSSEPPYEQYF. The DNA for the CDR3 is TGTGCCAGTAGCAGCGAGCCCCCCTACGAGCAGTACTTC.

This chain uses TRBV6-5 with TRBJ1-1; perhaps TRBD1 as D (6 bases). Per the germline V gene, CDR1 is MNHEY and CDR2 is SVGAGI. Trimming left V 3 bases short and J 11 bases short, with 16 bases between. The CDR3 sequence is 13 residues long. The chain's CDR3 is CASSYGQGRDAFF. DNA for the CDR3: TGTGCCAGCAGTTATGGGCAGGGGAGAGATGCTTTCTTT.

The chain carries TRBV7-9 and TRBJ2-5; D is unresolved. The CDR3 length is 11 residues. Germline V gene sequence: CDR1 SEHNR, CDR2 FQNEAQ (reference sequence). V was pared by 7 bases and J by 4 bases, with 7 bases between. The CDR3 bases are TGTGCCAGCACCCTCGGAGAGACCCAGTACTTC. Translating gives CASTLGETQYF.

The CDR3 bases are TGTGCCGGCGGGGGGGCCGGAGCCAAAAACATTCAGTACTTC. Translation gives CAGGGAGAKNIQYF. V and J are TRBV6-6 and TRBJ2-4; 9 bases match TRBD2. In germline, CDR1 is MNHNY, CDR2 SVGAGI (reference sequence). The length of the CDR3 is 14 residues. Losses at the gene ends were 11 bases for V and 0 bases for J; bases not matched to a gene: 5.

This clone was seen once. V usage is TRBV5-5 and J usage is TRBJ2-4, with TRBD2 as a possible D gene (5 bases). The V end lost 3 bases, the J end lost 6 bases, and 22 bases lay between the germline ends. The CDR3 is 17 amino acids. Germline loops: CDR1 SGHKS, CDR2 YYEKEE (reference sequence). The CDR3 DNA reads as TGTGCCAGCAGCTCTTTGAGGGCCGGGAATGTGGGAAACATTCAGTACTTC. This sequence encodes CASSSLRAGNVGNIQYF.

The rearrangement uses TRBV10-3 and TRBJ1-2; TRBD1 matches at 9 bases. In germline, CDR1 is ENHRY, CDR2 SYGVKD. Germline trimming cut 5 bases from V and 4 bases from J; bases unmatched to any gene: 11. The CDR3 is made up of 16 amino acids. CDR3 sequence: CAISFTTGTGSYGYTF. The CDR3 DNA reads TGTGCCATCAGTTTCACCACCGGGACAGGGAGCTATGGCTACACCTTC.

The V and J genes are TRBV7-9 and TRBJ2-7, with 10 bases aligning to TRBD2. This CDR3 comprises 16 residues. V was clipped by 1 base and J by 0 bases; unmatched bases: 3. The V gene's germline CDR1 is SEHNR and CDR2 FQNEAQ (reference sequence). The CDR3 protein is CASSLGTSGSSYEQYF. The CDR3 region has the DNA TGTGCCAGCAGCTTAGGGACTAGCGGTAGCTCCTACGAGCAGTACTTC.

The chain employs TRBV2 and TRBJ2-1; D gene uncertain. Germline CDR1 is SNHLY and CDR2 is FYNNEI. The CDR3 is 15 residues long. The ends were cut back, 8 bases at V and 0 bases at J, with 14 bases in the middle. CDR3 DNA: TGTGCCAGCGAGATGGGCGTCCTCTCCTACAATGAGCAGTTCTTC. Its protein product is CASEMGVLSYNEQFF.

The V call is TRBV19, the J call TRBJ2-3, with D perhaps TRBD1 (6 bases). This CDR3 comprises 13 residues. V was shortened by 11 bases and J by 1 base, with 13 bases between the two germline ends. Germline V lookup: CDR1 LNHDA, CDR2 SQIVND (reference sequence). This chain's CDR3 is CACQGFGTDTQYF. The CDR3 bases are TGTGCCTGCCAGGGGTTTGGCACAGATACGCAGTATTTT.

The V call is TRBV18, the J call TRBJ1-5; 9 nucleotides agree with TRBD1. CDR3 length: 16 amino acids. The germline V gene encodes CDR1 KGHSH and CDR2 LQKENI. Trimming removed 3 bases from V and 6 bases from J; junction bases left unmatched: 9. The CDR3 DNA reads TGTGCCAGCTCACCCTTACGGACAGGGGCGGTTCAGCCCCAGCATTTT. This translates into CASSPLRTGAVQPQHF. Full variable domain (outside the CDR3, taken from reference TRBV18 and TRBJ1-5): NAGVMQNPRHLVRRRGQEARLRCSPMKGHSHVYWYRQLPEEGLKFMVYLQKENIIDESGMPKERFSAEFPKEGPSILRIQQVVRGDSAAYFCASSPLRTGAVQPQHFGDGTRLSIL.

The chain has TRBV7-8 and TRBJ2-2; D might be TRBD2 (5 bases). CDR1 and CDR2 (germline): SGHVS, FQNEAQ. Trimming cost V 11 bases and J 2 bases, with 27 bases left between them. This CDR3 spans 18 amino acids. The CDR3 nucleotides read TGTGCCGCCTCTCGGGAAAGGAAAGGACTGACAAACACCGGGGAGCTGTTTTTT. Its translation is CAASRERKGLTNTGELFF.

The J gene is TRBJ2-3, the V gene TRBV19; 9 bases fit TRBD2. The germline gives CDR1 LNHDA, CDR2 SQIVND (reference sequence). Trimming removed 6 bases from V and 4 bases from J; junction bases left unmatched: 5. The CDR3 runs to 14 residues. CDR3 nucleotides: TGTGCCAGTAGATTAGCGGGAGAGGCAGATACGCAGTATTTT. Protein sequence: CASRLAGEADTQYF.

The chain employs TRBV19 and TRBJ1-5; D possibly corresponds to TRBD1 (6 bases). Trimming shortened V by 3 bases and J by 0 bases, and 9 bases separated the two germline ends. The CDR3 runs 15 residues. CDR1 LNHDA and CDR2 SQIVND come from the germline V gene (reference sequence). CDR3 nucleotide sequence: TGTGCCAGTAGTATGCAGGGGTATAGCAATCAGCCCCAGCATTTT. Its protein product is CASSMQGYSNQPQHF.

The CDR3 region has the DNA TGTGCCAGCAGCGTAGATCCTCCCGCGGGGACCTACAATGAGCAGTTCTTC. It encodes CASSVDPPAGTYNEQFF. The chain is built from TRBV9 and TRBJ2-1, with a weak D call TRBD2 (6 bases). The V gene's germline CDR1 is SGDLS and CDR2 YYNGEE. Trimming cost V 0 bases and J 2 bases, with 15 bases left between them. The CDR3 extends over 17 amino acids.

The rearrangement joins TRBV28 to TRBJ2-1; a possible D gene is TRBD2 (5 bases). Deletions cut 6 bases from V and 4 bases from J, with 16 bases between. The CDR3 runs 15 residues. The V gene's germline CDR1 is MDHEN and CDR2 SYDVKM. The CDR3 DNA sequence: TGTGCCAGCAGCGAACGTCGGCAGCGGTACAATGAGCAGTTCTTC. As protein: CASSERRQRYNEQFF.

The genes are TRBV5-1 and TRBJ2-7, with TRBD1 matching over 9 bases. The CDR3 runs to 15 residues. Trimming took 0 bases from V and 4 from J; bases not matched to a gene: 5. The V gene's germline CDR1 is SGHRS and CDR2 YFSETQ. The CDR3 sequence is CASSLVGTGPYEQYF. CDR3 sequence (DNA): TGCGCCAGCAGCTTGGTTGGGACAGGGCCTTACGAGCAGTACTTC.

This chain's CDR3 is CASSKTGANTEAFF. CDR3 DNA sequence: TGCGCCAGCAGCAAGACAGGGGCGAACACTGAAGCTTTCTTT. V gene TRBV5-1 combines with J gene TRBJ1-1; 8 bases are shared with TRBD1. Germline CDR1 is SGHRS and CDR2 is YFSETQ. The J segment lost 1 base and the V segment lost 4 bases, leaving 3 bases of the junction unmatched. This CDR3 has 14 residues. Using reference TRBV5-1 and TRBJ1-1 for the parts outside the CDR3, the full variable domain is KAGVTQTPRYLIKTRGQQVTLSCSPISGHRSVSWYQQTPGQGLQFLFEYFSETQRNKGNFPGRFSGRQFSNSRSEMNVSTLELGDSALYLCASSKTGANTEAFFGQGTRLTVV.

The gene calls are TRBV4-2 and TRBJ2-1; unclear D gene. The CDR3 loop spans 11 amino acids. CDR1 is LGHNA and CDR2 is YNFKEQ in the germline V gene. V was clipped by 10 bases and J by 15 bases, with 19 bases between them. CDR3 in amino acids: CATRGLTGTFF. The CDR3 DNA is TGTGCCACCCGTGGGCTGACCGGAACGTTCTTC.

The chain links TRBV5-4 to TRBJ2-7; 10 bases are shared with TRBD1. The CDR3 sequence is 14 residues long. Trimming cost V 3 bases and J 1 base; bases outside gene matches: 1. Germline assignment: CDR1 SGHNT and CDR2 YYREEE (reference sequence). CDR3 region: CASSSGQGSYEQYF. DNA of the CDR3: TGTGCCAGCAGCTCGGGACAGGGGTCCTACGAGCAGTACTTC.

The CDR3 bases are TGTGCCAGCAGCCCGCCGGACAGATCTAACTATGGCTACACCTTC. It yields the protein CASSPPDRSNYGYTF. This sequence joins TRBV4-2 and TRBJ1-2, with a possible D match to TRBD1 (6 bases). The V and J ends lost 4 bases and 0 bases respectively, with 12 bases between them. From germline, CDR1 is LGHNA and CDR2 YNFKEQ. CDR3 length equals 15 residues.